This T cell receptor beta chain stems from a study of T-cell memory formation after mild COVID-19. For the study at large: Largely donor-specific sequence clusters came from a couple of donors.

5'RACE primed from the constant segment yielded TCR alpha and TCR beta cDNA libraries bearing sample barcodes and UMIs. TCRdb re-called the 5' RACE reads with MiXCR, one entry per CDR3 protein. The sample includes 400,000 or so distinct CDR3 sequences, roughly 20% seen only once; the top ten take around 9.2%. Whole-study findings and limits: Contracting CD4+ clones sat mainly in CM and EM; CD8+ in EMRA. Memory from before infection featured some responding clones, which suggests cross-reactive memory joined.

Trimming took off 0 bases at V and 4 bases at J, with 6 bases between the two ends. The CDR3 spans 14 residues. Comment on this clonotype: Its antigen remains unknown.

Sequencing used PBMCs or a T cell subset sorted from them (not recorded which). The source is an adult woman who had mild COVID-19 (a few samples of this study predate the infection). Cell type and time point are not known. The chain is built from TRBV12-3 or TRBV12-4 and TRBJ2-2; D remains ambiguous. As DNA, the CDR3 is TGTGCCAGCAGTTTAGCCTGGGGCACCGGGGAGCTGTTTTTT. This encodes CASSLAWGTGELFF.